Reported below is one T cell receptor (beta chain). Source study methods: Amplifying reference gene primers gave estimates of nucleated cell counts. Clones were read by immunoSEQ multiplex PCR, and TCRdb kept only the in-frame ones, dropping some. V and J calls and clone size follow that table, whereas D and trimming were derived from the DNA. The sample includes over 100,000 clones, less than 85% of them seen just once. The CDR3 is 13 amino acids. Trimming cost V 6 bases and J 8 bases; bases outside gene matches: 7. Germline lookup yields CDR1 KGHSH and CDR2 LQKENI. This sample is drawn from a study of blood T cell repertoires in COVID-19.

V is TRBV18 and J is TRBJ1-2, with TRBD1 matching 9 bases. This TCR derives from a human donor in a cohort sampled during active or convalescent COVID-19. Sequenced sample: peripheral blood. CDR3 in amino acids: CASSDGTGLGYTF. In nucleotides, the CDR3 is TGTGCCAGCTCCGACGGGACAGGGTTGGGCTACACCTTC.